This TCR beta chain was recovered during a study of blood T cells in healthy people across ages. Across the whole study: About one barcoded beta molecule per two T cells came from capture by template switching.

Next came a second PCR, run for about 6 to 11 cycles, which used a sample-barcoded 5' primer along with a J-beta primer mix. TCRdb processed the 5' RACE reads anew with MiXCR; each CDR3 protein has one entry. The sample lists around 790,000 distinct CDR3 sequences, approximately 48% occurring once. For every donor, a draw yielded approximately 9.9 milliliters of peripheral blood. Samples had at least 7 million PBMCs isolated from them. Total RNA was isolated from each sample in quantities of at least 5.5 micrograms. Germline V CDR1 and CDR2: SEHNR, FQNEAQ (reference sequence). The CDR3 sequence is 14 residues long. V dropped 6 bases and J dropped 3 bases, with 14 bases sitting between them.

This sequence joins TRBV7-9 and TRBJ2-5; D unclear. Material for sequencing was blood. The receptor was derived from a man aged 60 to 69 in good health. The DNA for the CDR3 is TGTGCCAGCAGGCCTAACCCGGCGGAAGAGACCCAGTACTTC. The encoded protein is CASRPNPAEETQYF.